Listed below are T cell receptor beta chains from one sample, sequenced in a study of CD8 T cells in ankylosing spondylitis. MiXCR was run by TCRdb on the 5' RACE reads, yielding one entry per CDR3 protein. The sample lists 85,000 to 100,000 distinct CDR3 sequences, 7.5% to 9% occurring once. The material sequenced was blood, either unsorted or a sorted T cell fraction (not recorded which). The receptors originated from a male donor with ankylosing spondylitis or in good health (not recorded which). The CDR3 runs from the conserved cysteine through the conserved F or W. Fields, in order: clone size, J gene, D gene, V gene, CDR3 protein, CDR3 DNA. The D gene is left open where the match is weak. The size field is filled for only some rows; it gives once, few, many or a size class.

many | TRBJ2-5 | TRBD1 | TRBV6-1 | CASSEWDRRETQYF | TGTGCCAGCAGTGAATGGGACAGGAGAGAGACCCAGTACTTC
many | TRBJ1-1 | . | TRBV29-1 | CSVGHGMDTEAFF | TGCAGCGTGGGGCACGGGATGGACACTGAAGCTTTCTTT
few | TRBJ2-7 | . | TRBV4-2 | CASSQDSGSPYEQYF | TGTGCCAGCAGCCAAGATTCGGGCAGCCCCTACGAGCAGTACTTC
. | TRBJ2-3 | TRBD2 | TRBV2 | CAISDPQRGPSLGTDTQYF | TGTGCCATCAGTGATCCCCAGCGGGGGCCATCCTTGGGCACAGATACGCAGTATTTT
many | TRBJ2-3 | . | TRBV4-2 | CASSPQASTGLGDTQYF | TGTGCCAGCAGCCCTCAGGCGAGCACAGGCCTTGGGGATACGCAGTATTTT
many | TRBJ2-3 | TRBD2 | TRBV7-6 | CASSLVGGGANADTQYF | TGTGCCAGCAGCTTAGTTGGCGGGGGGGCCAACGCAGATACGCAGTATTTT
many | TRBJ2-7 | TRBD1 | TRBV29-1 | CSVSRDRASYEQYF | TGCAGCGTTTCCCGGGACAGGGCATCCTACGAGCAGTACTTC
many | TRBJ2-1 | . | TRBV3-1 | CASSQDLNNEQFF | TGTGCCAGCAGCCAAGATCTGAACAATGAGCAGTTCTTC
many | TRBJ2-1 | . | TRBV7-3 | CASSLMRVSSYNEQFF | TGTGCCAGCAGCTTAATGAGGGTTAGCTCCTACAATGAGCAGTTCTTC
many | TRBJ2-2 | . | TRBV12-3/TRBV12-4 | CASRPLDAGELFF | TGTGCCAGCCGACCCCTAGACGCGGGGGAGCTGTTTTTT
many | TRBJ2-5 | TRBD2 | TRBV5-1 | CASSSRDYRPQYQETQYF | TGCGCCAGCAGCTCCCGGGACTACCGACCCCAGTACCAAGAGACCCAGTACTTC
many | TRBJ1-3 | . | TRBV7-2 | CASSTPGTSTIYF | TGTGCCAGCAGCACCCCGGGGACGTCCACCATATATTTT
many | TRBJ2-5 | . | TRBV13 | CASSLWEFRETQYF | TGTGCCAGCAGCTTATGGGAGTTTCGGGAGACCCAGTACTTC
. | TRBJ2-7 | TRBD2 | TRBV7-9 | CASSLFSGASYEQYF | TGTGCCAGCAGCTTATTTAGCGGGGCGTCCTACGAGCAGTACTTC
many | TRBJ2-4 | TRBD2 | TRBV7-2 | CASSLAGSVAKNIQYF | TGTGCCAGCAGCCTAGCGGGGTCGGTAGCCAAAAACATTCAGTACTTC
many | TRBJ2-5 | . | TRBV12-3/TRBV12-4 | CASTLRGVVETQYF | TGTGCCAGCACCCTCCGAGGGGTCGTCGAGACCCAGTACTTC
many | TRBJ2-1 | . | TRBV23-1 | CASGPRGNEQFF | TGCGCCAGCGGCCCTAGGGGCAATGAGCAGTTCTTC
many | TRBJ1-3 | . | TRBV7-8 | CASSLASGWMAGNTIYF | TGTGCCAGCAGCTTAGCGTCAGGGTGGATGGCTGGAAACACCATATATTTT
many | TRBJ2-3 | . | TRBV27 | CASSLDRPSTDTQYF | TGTGCCAGCAGTTTGGACAGACCTAGCACAGATACGCAGTATTTT
few | TRBJ2-1 | TRBD1 | TRBV6-1 | CASSDPDRVIQFF | TGTGCCAGCAGTGACCCCGACAGGGTGATTCAGTTCTTC
many | TRBJ2-4 | . | TRBV6-1 | CASKTVAKNIQYF | TGTGCCAGCAAGACGGTGGCCAAAAACATTCAGTACTTC
many | TRBJ2-7 | . | TRBV5-1 | CASSLGVLSYEQYF | TGCGCCAGCAGCTTGGGTGTGCTCTCCTACGAGCAGTACTTC
many | TRBJ1-5 | . | TRBV12-3/TRBV12-4 | CASSPRGYSNQPQHF | TGTGCCAGCAGTCCCCGCGGTTATAGCAATCAGCCCCAGCATTTT
. | TRBJ2-7 | TRBD2 | TRBV7-2 | CASSLGLGVAGEQYF | TGTGCCAGCAGCTTAGGGTTGGGGGTAGCGGGCGAGCAGTACTTC
many | TRBJ1-2 | TRBD1 | TRBV7-2 | CASSERDRANYGYTF | TGTGCCAGCAGTGAGAGGGACAGGGCAAACTATGGCTACACCTTC
. | TRBJ2-5 | TRBD2 | TRBV12-3/TRBV12-4 | CASIEGGMETQYF | TGTGCCAGCATCGAGGGAGGGATGGAGACCCAGTACTTC
medium-sized | TRBJ2-3 | TRBD2 | TRBV29-1 | CSVVGRGEYTDTQYF | TGCAGCGTTGTCGGGCGGGGGGAGTACACAGATACGCAGTATTTT
many | TRBJ2-1 | . | TRBV5-1 | CASSLPSGYGEQFF | TGCGCCAGCAGCTTGCCCTCTGGGTACGGTGAGCAGTTCTTC
. | TRBJ1-1 | TRBD1 | TRBV7-9 | CASKLSRGLTEAFF | TGTGCCAGCAAGTTGAGCAGGGGGCTCACTGAAGCTTTCTTT